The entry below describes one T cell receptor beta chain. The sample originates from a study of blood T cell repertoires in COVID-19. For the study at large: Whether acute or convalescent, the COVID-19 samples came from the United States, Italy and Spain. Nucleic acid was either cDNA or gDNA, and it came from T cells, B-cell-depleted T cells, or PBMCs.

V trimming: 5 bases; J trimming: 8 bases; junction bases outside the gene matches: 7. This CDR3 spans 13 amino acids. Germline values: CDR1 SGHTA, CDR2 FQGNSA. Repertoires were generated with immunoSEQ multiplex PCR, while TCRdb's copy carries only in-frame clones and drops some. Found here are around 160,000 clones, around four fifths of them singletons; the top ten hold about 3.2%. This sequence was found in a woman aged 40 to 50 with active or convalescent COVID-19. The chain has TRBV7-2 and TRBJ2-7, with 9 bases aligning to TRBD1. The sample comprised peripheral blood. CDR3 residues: CASSHGDREKQYF. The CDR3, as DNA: TGTGCCAGCAGCCACGGGGACAGGGAGAAGCAGTACTTC.